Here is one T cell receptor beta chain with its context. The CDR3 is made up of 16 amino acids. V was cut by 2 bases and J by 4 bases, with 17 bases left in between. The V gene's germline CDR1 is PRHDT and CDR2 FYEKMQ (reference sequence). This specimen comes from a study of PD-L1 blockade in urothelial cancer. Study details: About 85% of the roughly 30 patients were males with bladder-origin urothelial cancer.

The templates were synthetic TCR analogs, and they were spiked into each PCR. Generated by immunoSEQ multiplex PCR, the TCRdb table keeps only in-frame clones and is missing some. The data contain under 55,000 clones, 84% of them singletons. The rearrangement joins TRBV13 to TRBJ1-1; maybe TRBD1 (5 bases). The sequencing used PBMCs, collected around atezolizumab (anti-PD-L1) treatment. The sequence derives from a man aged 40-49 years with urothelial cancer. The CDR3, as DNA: TGTGCCAGCAGCTTAATAACTTCGCTTGGGGCCACTGAAGCTTTCTTT. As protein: CASSLITSLGATEAFF.